The 10 T cell receptor beta chains below were found in one sample sequenced in a study of shared clonotypes between healthy human individuals. The table came from immunoSEQ multiplex PCR; TCRdb's copy has only in-frame clones and leaves some out. Among about 320,000 clones listed, around 86% were seen once. Sequences were obtained from memory CD8+ T cells sorted from blood. Subset specified: CD45RO+ cells pooled with CCR7-negative TemRA cells. The receptor set was obtained from a man aged 18 to 29 in good health.

The genes are TRBV7-9 and TRBJ2-7, with 10 bases lining up with TRBD2. CDR1 and CDR2 from the germline V gene are SEHNR and FQNEAQ (reference sequence). V shed 5 bases and J 3 bases; nucleotides not matched to a gene: 13. The CDR3 extends over 17 amino acids. CDR3 protein: CASSPEWASGGIYEQYF. The DNA for the CDR3 is TGTGCCAGCAGCCCAGAGTGGGCTAGCGGGGGAATCTACGAGCAGTACTTC.

CDR3 sequence (DNA): TGTGCCAGCAGTTTGACGGGACTCTACAATGAGCAGTTCTTC. Its translation is CASSLTGLYNEQFF. The J gene is TRBJ2-1, the V gene TRBV7-6, with D possibly being TRBD2 (6 bases). The CDR3 contains 14 residues. Germline CDR1 is SGHVS and CDR2 is FNYEAQ. V was clipped by 6 bases and J by 3 bases, with 12 bases between them.

This chain connects TRBV7-8 to TRBJ2-7; D gene unclear. With 5 bases removed from V and 0 bases from J, the gap between germline ends came to 14 bases. This CDR3 contains 15 residues. Germline V gives CDR1 SGHVS, CDR2 FQNEAQ. CDR3 protein: CASSARRLGSYEQYF. CDR3 nucleotides: TGTGCCAGCAGCGCCCGCCGACTGGGCTCCTACGAGCAGTACTTC.

As for this clone: A junction end diverges from the germline sequence, so it may reflect a read error. The chain employs TRBV7-2 and TRBJ1-2; no reliable D call. The V gene's germline CDR1 is SGHTA and CDR2 FQGNSA. The CDR3 extends over 14 amino acids. The CDR3 loop is CASSLEVWDYGYTF. As DNA, the CDR3 is TGTGCCAGCAGCTTAGAAGTATGGGATTATGGTTACACCTTC.

This chain's CDR3 is CASSQDHGGGSNQPQHF. The CDR3 DNA is TGCGCCAGCAGCCAAGATCATGGAGGGGGGAGCAATCAGCCCCAGCATTTT. V is TRBV4-1 and J is TRBJ1-5; D might be TRBD1 (6 bases). The germline V gene encodes CDR1 MGHRA and CDR2 YSYEKL. The V end lost 0 bases, the J end lost 1 base, and 13 bases lay between the germline ends. This CDR3 has 17 residues.

This clone showed up just a few times. The chain links TRBV7-8 to TRBJ1-6; D gene ambiguous. Trimming removed 1 base from V and 9 bases from J, with 4 bases in between. The CDR3 has 12 amino acids. Germline lookup yields CDR1 SGHVS and CDR2 FQNEAQ. The CDR3, as DNA: TGTGCCAGCAGCTTAGATACTTCACCCCTCCACTTT. It is translated as CASSLDTSPLHF. The whole variable domain, filled in from reference TRBV7-8 and TRBJ1-6, reads GAGVSQSPRYKVAKRGQDVALRCDPISGHVSLFWYQQALGQGPEFLTYFQNEAQLDKSGLPSDRFFAERPEGSVSTLKIQRTQQEDSAVYLCASSLDTSPLHFGNGTRLTVT.

The chain uses TRBV6-4 and TRBJ2-5; TRBD2 aligns across 14 bases. This CDR3 spans 17 amino acids. V was pared by 2 bases and J by 7 bases, with 9 bases of the junction left unmatched. Germline V gene data show CDR1 as MRHNA and CDR2 as SNTAGT. For the CDR3, the DNA is TGTGCCAGCAGTGACGGGACTAGCGGGGGACAACGGAGGACCCAGTACTTC. Its translation: CASSDGTSGGQRRTQYF.

The rearrangement joins TRBV6-6 to TRBJ1-1, with D unclear. CDR3 length: 12 amino acids. In germline, CDR1 is MNHNY, CDR2 SVGAGI (reference sequence). Trimming removed 2 bases at V and 1 base at J, with 2 bases between. The CDR3 protein is CASSYRNTEAFF. DNA of the CDR3: TGTGCCAGCAGTTACAGGAACACTGAAGCTTTCTTT.

The chain uses TRBV4-1 and TRBJ2-1; D unresolved. V was clipped by 1 base and J by 10 bases, with 14 bases between them. The length of the CDR3 is 14 residues. Germline CDR1 is MGHRA and CDR2 is YSYEKL. CDR3 residues: CASSQGPGVFEQFF. As DNA, the CDR3 is TGCGCCAGCAGCCAAGGACCTGGAGTCTTCGAGCAGTTCTTC.

The genes are TRBV2 and TRBJ2-7; D gene uncertain. The V end was cut by 10 bases, the J end by 5 bases, with 15 bases between. This CDR3 is built from 12 residues. Germline values: CDR1 SNHLY, CDR2 FYNNEI. The CDR3, as DNA: TGTGCCACGGACCATAGAGTCGACGAGCAGTACTTC. Translated: CATDHRVDEQYF.